The 16 T cell receptor beta chains in this list originate from one sample, sequenced in a study of T cells expressing NK-cell markers. With the 5' RACE reads reprocessed, TCRdb shows one record per CDR3 protein and no DNA. Its table lists some 300,000 distinct CDR3 sequences. The sequencing input was blood T cells: a sorted CD56 or NKG2C T cell subset, CD4+ or CD8+ T cells, or bulk PBMC T cells (not recorded which). These receptors originate from a man between 18 and 35 years old in good health.

The chain employs TRBV27 and TRBJ1-6. The CDR3 has 14 residues. The germline gives CDR1 MNHEY, CDR2 SMNVEV (reference sequence). CDR3 protein: CASSLAGRNSPLHF.

V gene TRBV7-9 combines with J gene TRBJ2-1; as DNA is missing, the TRBD2 call by TCRdb cannot be tested. CDR3 length equals 15 residues. CDR1 and CDR2 from the germline V gene are SEHNR and FQNEAQ (reference sequence). CDR3 sequence: CASSLGQRVYNEQFF.

The rearrangement uses TRBV6-1 and TRBJ2-7; TCRdb reports TRBD2, a call that lacks DNA to check it against. This CDR3 spans 14 amino acids. The germline V gene encodes CDR1 MNHNS and CDR2 SASEGT. CDR3 loop: CASRRAGDSYEQYF.

V is TRBV29-1 and J is TRBJ1-1. In germline, CDR1 is SQVTM, CDR2 ANQGSEA. The CDR3 length is 13 residues. Here the CDR3 reads CSYSGLRNTEAFF.

The chain is built from TRBV2 and TRBJ2-7; checking the TCRdb D call of TRBD1 is not possible without DNA. Per the germline V gene, CDR1 is SNHLY and CDR2 is FYNNEI. There are 16 residues in the CDR3. This chain's CDR3 is CASRSTPGQGWNEQYF. The full variable domain, with the rest looked up from reference TRBV2 and TRBJ2-7, is EPEVTQTPSHQVTQMGQEVILRCVPISNHLYFYWYRQILGQKVEFLVSFYNNEISEKSEIFDDQFSVERPDGSNFTLKIRSTKLEDSAMYFCASRSTPGQGWNEQYFGPGTRLTVT.

The V call is TRBV2, the J call TRBJ1-1; as DNA is missing, the TRBD1 call by TCRdb cannot be tested. This CDR3 spans 14 amino acids. In germline, CDR1 is SNHLY, CDR2 FYNNEI. This chain's CDR3 is CASKLQAMNTEAFF.

The chain recombines TRBV5-5 with TRBJ2-7; TCRdb picks TRBD1, but there is no DNA to check that call. Germline CDR1 SGHKS, CDR2 YYEKEE (reference sequence). CDR3 length equals 15 residues. The CDR3 spells CASSLTGLISYEQYF.

This chain connects TRBV6-5 to TRBJ1-1. The CDR3 contains 13 residues. Germline-derived CDR1 and CDR2 are MNHEY and SVGAGI. The CDR3 loop reads CASSYSITVEAFF.

V is TRBV6-1 and J is TRBJ2-1; TCRdb indicates TRBD2, and absent DNA this call remains unverified. The CDR3 totals 15 residues. The germline V gene encodes CDR1 MNHNS and CDR2 SASEGT. CDR3 sequence reads: CASSPNGLAGGEQFF.

The CDR3 loop is CASSLGGQPSGTQYF. This rearrangement joins TRBV28 to TRBJ2-5; with no DNA, the TCRdb D assignment of TRBD1 cannot be verified. Per the germline V gene, CDR1 is MDHEN and CDR2 is SYDVKM. The CDR3 extends over 15 amino acids.

The rearrangement uses TRBV4-2 and TRBJ2-5; with no DNA, the TCRdb D assignment of TRBD2 cannot be verified. The germline V gene has CDR1 LGHNA and CDR2 YNFKEQ. CDR3 length equals 14 residues. The chain's CDR3 is CASSQGTSEETQYF.

This chain joins TRBV20-1 and TRBJ2-1; TCRdb names TRBD1, which stays unverified in the absence of DNA. Germline V gene data show CDR1 as DFQATT and CDR2 as SNEGSKA (reference sequence). The CDR3 spans 15 residues. CDR3 loop: CSASGISQANNEQFF.

The chain is built from TRBV6-2 or TRBV6-3 and TRBJ2-5; TCRdb outputs TRBD1, but without DNA this stays unchecked. CDR3 length: 13 amino acids. The germline V gene has CDR1 MNHEY and CDR2 SVGEGT. The CDR3 protein is CASSSGLGETQYF.

The V gene is TRBV7-2, the J gene TRBJ1-5; with no DNA, the TCRdb D assignment of TRBD1 cannot be verified. CDR1 and CDR2 from the germline V gene are SGHTA and FQGNSA. The CDR3 is 16 residues long. The CDR3 sequence: CASHLNKKRQDQPQHF.

The genes are TRBV2 and TRBJ2-3; lacking DNA, the TRBD2 call made by TCRdb goes unchecked. The CDR3 consists of 15 residues. CDR1 SNHLY and CDR2 FYNNEI come from the germline V gene. The CDR3 is CASKGLAVSTDTQYF.

This chain connects TRBV5-1 to TRBJ2-2; TCRdb proposes TRBD1, but this gene call is untestable without DNA. This CDR3 is built from 14 residues. Germline lookup yields CDR1 SGHRS and CDR2 YFSETQ. CDR3 residues: CASSSGGPTGELFF.